A single sample gave rise to the 5 T cell receptor beta chains below, sequenced in a study of T cells in Graves' hyperthyroidism and ophthalmopathy. TCR beta CDR3 region amplification was performed from RNA transcripts. In the first-round RT-PCR of the TCR CDR3, the HTBI primer set was used. Via MiXCR, TCRdb re-called the multiplex PCR reads, giving one row per CDR3 protein. The data contain approximately 330,000 distinct CDR3 sequences, approximately 14% of them singletons. The sequencing input was blood. These receptors came from a woman in her forties with Graves' ophthalmopathy.

This clonotype showed up just a few times. The chain uses TRBV28 and TRBJ1-4; no clear D gene. V lost 8 bases to trimming and J lost 4 bases, with 14 bases between them. The CDR3 has 14 amino acids. CDR1 is MDHEN, CDR2 SYDVKM, per germline. This chain's CDR3 is CASSTTLGNEKLFF. CDR3 sequence (DNA): TGTGCCAGCTCTACGACATTGGGTAATGAAAAACTGTTTTTT.

This sequence joins TRBV11-2 and TRBJ1-2; D call uncertain. Germline CDR1 reads SGHAT; CDR2 reads FQNNGV. V lost 1 base, J lost 0 bases, and 9 bases lay in between. The CDR3 spans 15 residues. CDR3 amino acids: CASSLAGEANYGYTF. The DNA for the CDR3 is TGTGCCAGCAGCTTAGCTGGGGAAGCTAACTATGGCTACACCTTC. The full variable domain, in which reference TRBV11-2 and TRBJ1-2 provide the parts outside the CDR3, is EAGVAQSPRYKIIEKRQSVAFWCNPISGHATLYWYQQILGQGPKLLIQFQNNGVVDDSQLPKDRFSAERLKGVDSTLKIQPAKLEDSAVYLCASSLAGEANYGYTFGSGTRLTVV.

The chain employs TRBV20-1 and TRBJ2-3, with D unresolved. V lost 1 base to trimming and J lost 10 bases, with 9 bases between them. CDR1 is DFQATT, CDR2 SNEGSKA, per germline (reference sequence). This CDR3 comprises 11 residues. CDR3 sequence reads: CSARGGQSQYF. The CDR3 DNA reads as TGCAGTGCTAGAGGGGGTCAATCGCAGTATTTT.

This clonotype was seen repeatedly, ten times or more. The chain carries TRBV6-1 and TRBJ2-3, with D possibly TRBD1 on 6 matching bases. Germline assignment: CDR1 MNHNS and CDR2 SASEGT. Trimming took 7 bases from V and 2 from J, leaving 16 bases between them. This CDR3 is 15 amino acids long. In DNA, the CDR3 is TGTGCCAGCACCTCCGGGACATCCGTCACAGATACGCAGTATTTT. Its translation: CASTSGTSVTDTQYF.

Comment on this clonotype: Sequence at one end of the junction differs from germline and may be a read error. Written as DNA, the CDR3 is TGTGCCAGCAGCCACGACAGGTCCAATCAGCAGTTCTTC. It yields the protein CASSHDRSNQQFF. The chain links TRBV3-1 to TRBJ2-1; D perhaps matches TRBD1 (6 bases). Germline V gives CDR1 LGHDT, CDR2 YNNKEL (reference sequence). The CDR3 has 13 residues.